This T cell receptor (beta chain) was captured by sequencing in a study of blood T cell repertoires in COVID-19. The data were produced by immunoSEQ multiplex PCR, yet TCRdb's version contains in-frame clones alone and is incomplete. The data contain some 170,000 clones, approximately 84% of them seen just once; the ten biggest clones take up approximately 0.99%. This clone was detected only a few times. Germline V lookup: CDR1 SGDLS, CDR2 YYNGEE. The CDR3 spans 15 residues. Trimming removed 4 bases at V and 0 bases at J, with 10 bases between. The chain has TRBV9 and TRBJ1-4; D is perhaps TRBD1 (6 bases). The receptor comes from a man aged 40-55 years with acute or convalescent COVID-19. The sample comprised peripheral blood. Here the CDR3 reads CASSTRTATNEKLFF. The CDR3 nucleotides are TGTGCCAGCAGCACGAGGACAGCAACTAATGAAAAACTGTTTTTT.